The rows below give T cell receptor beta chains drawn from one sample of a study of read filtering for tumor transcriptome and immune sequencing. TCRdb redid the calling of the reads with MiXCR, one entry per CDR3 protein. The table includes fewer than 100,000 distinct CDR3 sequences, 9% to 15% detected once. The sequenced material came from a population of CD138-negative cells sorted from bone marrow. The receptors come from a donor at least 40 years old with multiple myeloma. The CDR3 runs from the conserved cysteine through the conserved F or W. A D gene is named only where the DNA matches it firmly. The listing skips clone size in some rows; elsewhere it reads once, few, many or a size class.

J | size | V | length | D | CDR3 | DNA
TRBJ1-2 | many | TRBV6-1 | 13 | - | CASSLQDNYGYTF | TGTGCCAGCAGCTTACAGGATAACTATGGCTACACCTTC
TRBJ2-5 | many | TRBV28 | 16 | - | CASSPRSWRNQETQYF | TGTGCCAGCAGCCCGCGGTCCTGGCGGAACCAAGAGACCCAGTACTTC
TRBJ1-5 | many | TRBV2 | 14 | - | CASSPGNSNQPQHF | TGTGCCAGCAGTCCTGGGAATAGCAATCAGCCCCAGCATTTT
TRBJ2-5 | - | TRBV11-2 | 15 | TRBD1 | CASRAGTAREETQYF | TGTGCCAGCAGGGCCGGGACAGCCCGAGAAGAGACCCAGTACTTC
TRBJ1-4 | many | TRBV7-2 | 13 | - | CASSLMRNEKLFF | TGTGCCAGCAGCTTAATGAGGAATGAAAAACTGTTTTTT
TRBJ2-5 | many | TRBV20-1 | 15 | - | CSARDWETGQETQYF | TGCAGTGCTAGAGATTGGGAAACAGGGCAAGAGACCCAGTACTTC
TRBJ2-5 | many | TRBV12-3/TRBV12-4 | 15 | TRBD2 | CASSPSLAGVETQYF | TGTGCCAGCAGTCCCTCTCTAGCGGGAGTAGAGACCCAGTACTTC
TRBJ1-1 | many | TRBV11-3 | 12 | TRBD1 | CASSPGTGKAFF | TGTGCCAGCAGCCCCGGGACAGGAAAAGCTTTCTTT
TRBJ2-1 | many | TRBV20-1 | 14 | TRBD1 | CSARDRGADNEQFF | TGCAGTGCTCGGGACAGGGGTGCTGACAATGAGCAGTTCTTC
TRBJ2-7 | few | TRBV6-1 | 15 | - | CASSGGKVPSYEQYF | TGTGCCAGCAGTGGTGGCAAAGTCCCATCCTACGAGCAGTACTTC
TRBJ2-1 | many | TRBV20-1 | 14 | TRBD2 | CSARATSGTNEQFF | TGCAGTGCTAGAGCGACTAGCGGGACCAATGAGCAGTTCTTC
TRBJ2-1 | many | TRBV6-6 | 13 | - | CASSSKGGNEQFF | TGTGCCAGCAGTTCTAAGGGCGGGAATGAGCAGTTCTTC
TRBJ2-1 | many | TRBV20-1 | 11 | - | CSAEGYNEQFF | TGCAGTGCTGAGGGATACAATGAGCAGTTCTTC
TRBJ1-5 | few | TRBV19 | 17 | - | CASSMPDNFPLNQPQHF | TGTGCCAGTAGTATGCCAGACAATTTCCCGTTAAATCAGCCCCAGCATTTT
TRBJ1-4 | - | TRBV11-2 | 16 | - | CASSLDGVGLVEKLFF | TGTGCCAGCAGCTTAGATGGCGTAGGGTTGGTTGAAAAACTGTTTTTT
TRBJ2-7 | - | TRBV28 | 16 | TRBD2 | CASSFPGLAGQYEQYF | TGTGCCAGCAGTTTCCCAGGACTAGCGGGACAATACGAGCAGTACTTC
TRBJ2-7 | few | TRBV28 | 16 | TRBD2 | CASSLPSGRAVYEQYF | TGTGCCAGCAGCCTGCCTAGCGGGAGGGCAGTATACGAGCAGTACTTC
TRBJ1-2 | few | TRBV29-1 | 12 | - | CSVEGQGFGYTF | TGCAGCGTTGAAGGTCAGGGTTTTGGCTACACCTTC
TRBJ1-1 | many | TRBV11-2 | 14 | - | CASSWGPTGTEAFF | TGTGCCAGCAGTTGGGGACCCACGGGAACTGAAGCTTTCTTT
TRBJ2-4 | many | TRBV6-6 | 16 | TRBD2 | CASSRYETSGSDIQYF | TGTGCCAGCAGCCGATACGAAACTAGCGGGAGTGACATTCAGTACTTC
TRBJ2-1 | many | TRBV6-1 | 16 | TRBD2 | CASRTPLAGVYNEQFF | TGTGCCAGCAGGACCCCCCTAGCGGGAGTGTACAATGAGCAGTTCTTC
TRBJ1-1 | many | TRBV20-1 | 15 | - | CSARDLGPRTNEAFF | TGCAGTGCTAGAGATTTAGGACCTCGAACAAATGAAGCTTTCTTT
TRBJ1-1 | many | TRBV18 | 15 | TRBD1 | CASSPPGTGKTEAFF | TGTGCCAGCTCACCACCTGGGACAGGGAAGACTGAAGCTTTCTTT
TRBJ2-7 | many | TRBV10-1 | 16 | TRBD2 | CASSLGLAGGRYEQYF | TGCGCCAGCAGCCTAGGACTAGCGGGAGGCCGGTACGAGCAGTACTTC
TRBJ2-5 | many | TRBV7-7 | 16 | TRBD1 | CASSLGGQGAQETQYF | TGTGCTAGCAGCTTAGGGGGACAGGGTGCCCAAGAGACCCAGTACTTC
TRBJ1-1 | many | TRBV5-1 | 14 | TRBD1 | CASSNGQGRTEAFF | TGCGCCAGCAGCAATGGACAGGGGAGGACTGAAGCTTTCTTT
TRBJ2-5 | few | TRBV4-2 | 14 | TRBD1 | CASSQVGDSRTQYF | TGTGCCAGCAGCCAAGTGGGGGACAGCAGAACCCAGTACTTC
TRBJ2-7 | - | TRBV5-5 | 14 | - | CASSFTPVGGEQYF | TGTGCCAGCAGCTTTACGCCGGTCGGGGGCGAGCAGTACTTC
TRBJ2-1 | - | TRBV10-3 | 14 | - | CAISNGGGYNEQFF | TGTGCCATCAGCAATGGAGGGGGCTACAATGAGCAGTTCTTC
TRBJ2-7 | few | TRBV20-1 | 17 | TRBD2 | CSAPPLLAGVFPYEQYF | TGCAGTGCGCCGCCCTTGCTAGCGGGAGTATTCCCCTACGAGCAGTACTTC
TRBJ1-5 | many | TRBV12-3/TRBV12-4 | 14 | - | CASEQGLGLGAQHF | TGTGCCAGCGAACAGGGTTTGGGTTTAGGAGCCCAGCATTTT
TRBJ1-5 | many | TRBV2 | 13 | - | CASSEGGGQPQHF | TGTGCCAGCAGTGAGGGAGGAGGGCAGCCCCAGCATTTT
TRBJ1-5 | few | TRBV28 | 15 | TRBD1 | CASSPGTGYDQPQHF | TGTGCCAGCAGTCCCGGGACAGGGTACGACCAGCCCCAGCATTTT
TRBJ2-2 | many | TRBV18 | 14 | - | CASSPPVSTGELFF | TGTGCCAGCTCACCACCCGTATCTACCGGGGAGCTGTTTTTT
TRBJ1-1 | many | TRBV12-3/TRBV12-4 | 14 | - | CASSTTGGHTEAFF | TGTGCCAGCAGTACGACGGGGGGTCACACTGAAGCTTTCTTT
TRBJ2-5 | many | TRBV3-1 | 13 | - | CASRTNGEETQYF | TGTGCCAGCAGGACAAACGGAGAGGAGACCCAGTACTTC
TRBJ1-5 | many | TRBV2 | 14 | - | CASSDSNSNQPQHF | TGTGCCAGCAGTGATAGCAATAGCAATCAGCCCCAGCATTTT
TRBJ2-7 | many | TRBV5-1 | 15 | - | CASTSGQVLSYEQYF | TGCGCCAGCACCTCGGGGCAGGTCCTCTCCTACGAGCAGTACTTC
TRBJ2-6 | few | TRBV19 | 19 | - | CASSFKGQGRGSGANVLTF | TGTGCCAGTAGCTTCAAAGGCCAGGGACGAGGCTCTGGGGCCAACGTCCTGACTTTC